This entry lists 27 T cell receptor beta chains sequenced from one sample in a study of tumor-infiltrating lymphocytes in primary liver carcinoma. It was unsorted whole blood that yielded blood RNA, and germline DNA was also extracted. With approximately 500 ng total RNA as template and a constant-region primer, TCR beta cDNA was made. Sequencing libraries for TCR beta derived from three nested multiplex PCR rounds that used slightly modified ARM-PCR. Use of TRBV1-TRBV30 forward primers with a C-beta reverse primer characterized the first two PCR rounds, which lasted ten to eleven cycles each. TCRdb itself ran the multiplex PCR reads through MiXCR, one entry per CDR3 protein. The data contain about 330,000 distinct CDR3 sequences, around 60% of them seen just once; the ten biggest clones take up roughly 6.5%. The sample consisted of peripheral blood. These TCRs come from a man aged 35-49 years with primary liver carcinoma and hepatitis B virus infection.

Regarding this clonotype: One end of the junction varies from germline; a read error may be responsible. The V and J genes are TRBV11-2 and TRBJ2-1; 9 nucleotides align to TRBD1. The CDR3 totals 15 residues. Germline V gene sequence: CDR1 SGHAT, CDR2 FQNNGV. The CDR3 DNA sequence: TGTGTCAGCAGCTCGGGACAGGGCTACTACAGTGAGCAGTTCTTC. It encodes CVSSSGQGYYSEQFF.

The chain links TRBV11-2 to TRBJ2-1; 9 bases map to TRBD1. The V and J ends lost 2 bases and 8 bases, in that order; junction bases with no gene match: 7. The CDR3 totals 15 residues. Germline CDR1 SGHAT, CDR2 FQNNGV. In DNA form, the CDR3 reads TGTGCCAGCAGCTTATCGGGACAGGGACACGATGAGCAGTTCTTC. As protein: CASSLSGQGHDEQFF.

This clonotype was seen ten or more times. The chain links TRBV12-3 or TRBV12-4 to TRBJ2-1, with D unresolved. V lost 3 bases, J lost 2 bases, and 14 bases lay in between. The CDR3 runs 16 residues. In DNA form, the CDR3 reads TGTGCCAGCAGTTTTGACGACGGGTACACCTACAATGAGCAGTTCTTC. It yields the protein CASSFDDGYTYNEQFF.

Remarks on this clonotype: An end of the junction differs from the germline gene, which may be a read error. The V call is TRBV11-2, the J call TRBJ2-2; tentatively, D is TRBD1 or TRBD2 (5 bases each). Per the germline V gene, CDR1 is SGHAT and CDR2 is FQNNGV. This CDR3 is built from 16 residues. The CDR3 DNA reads TGTGCCAGCAGCCCCCGGGCAGGGAGTTACGCCGGGGAGCTATTTTTT. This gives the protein CASSPRAGSYAGELFF. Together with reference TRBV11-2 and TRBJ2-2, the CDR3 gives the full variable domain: EAGVAQSPRYKIIEKRQSVAFWCNPISGHATLYWYQQILGQGPKLLIQFQNNGVVDDSQLPKDRFSAERLKGVDSTLKIQPAKLEDSAVYLCASSPRAGSYAGELFFGEGSRLTVL.

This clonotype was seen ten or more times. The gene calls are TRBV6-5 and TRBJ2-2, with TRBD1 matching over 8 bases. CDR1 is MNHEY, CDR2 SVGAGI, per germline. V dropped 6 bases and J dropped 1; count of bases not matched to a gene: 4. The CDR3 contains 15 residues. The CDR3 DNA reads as TGTGCCAGCAGGACCGGGACAGGGAACACCGGGGAGCTGTTTTTT. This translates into CASRTGTGNTGELFF.

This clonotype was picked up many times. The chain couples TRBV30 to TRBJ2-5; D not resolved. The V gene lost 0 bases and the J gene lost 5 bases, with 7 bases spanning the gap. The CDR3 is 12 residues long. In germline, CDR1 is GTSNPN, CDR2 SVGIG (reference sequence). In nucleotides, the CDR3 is TGTGCCTGGAGTGTAGGGTTGGAGACCCAGTACTTC. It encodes CAWSVGLETQYF.

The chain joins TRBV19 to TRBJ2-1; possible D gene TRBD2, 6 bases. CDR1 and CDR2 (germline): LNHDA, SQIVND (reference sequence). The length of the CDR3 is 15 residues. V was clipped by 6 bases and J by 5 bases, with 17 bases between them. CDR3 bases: TGTGCCAGTAGGGGTACTAGCTGGGGCCACAATGAGCAGTTCTTC. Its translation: CASRGTSWGHNEQFF.

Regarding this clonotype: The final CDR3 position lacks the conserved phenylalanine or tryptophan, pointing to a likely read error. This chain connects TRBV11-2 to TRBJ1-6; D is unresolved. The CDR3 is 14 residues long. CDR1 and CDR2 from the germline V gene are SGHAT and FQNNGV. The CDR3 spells CASSFASPNSPLHI. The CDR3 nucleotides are TGTGCCAGTAGCTTCGCCAGCCCTAATTCACCCCTCCACATT.

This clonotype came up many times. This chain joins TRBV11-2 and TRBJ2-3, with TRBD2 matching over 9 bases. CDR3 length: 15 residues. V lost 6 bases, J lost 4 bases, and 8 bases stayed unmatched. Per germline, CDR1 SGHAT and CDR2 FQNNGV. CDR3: CASSPGTSSADTQYF. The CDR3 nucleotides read TGTGCCAGCAGTCCCGGGACTAGCTCTGCAGATACGCAGTATTTT.

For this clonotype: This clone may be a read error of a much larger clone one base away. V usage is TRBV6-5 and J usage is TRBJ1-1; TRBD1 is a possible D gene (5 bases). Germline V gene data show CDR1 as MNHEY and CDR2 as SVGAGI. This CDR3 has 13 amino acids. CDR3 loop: CGSSQTVNTEAFF. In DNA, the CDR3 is TGTGGCAGCAGTCAGACAGTGAACACTGAAGCTTTCTTT.

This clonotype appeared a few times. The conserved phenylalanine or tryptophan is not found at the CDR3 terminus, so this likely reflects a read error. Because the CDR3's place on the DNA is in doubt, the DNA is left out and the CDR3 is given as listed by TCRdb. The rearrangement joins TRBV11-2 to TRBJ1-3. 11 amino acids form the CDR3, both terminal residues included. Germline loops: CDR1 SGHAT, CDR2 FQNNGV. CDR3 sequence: CASSSLGAMYL.

The CDR3 nucleotides are TGTGCCAGCAGCACCGGGACAGGGGGGAATTCACCCCTCCACTTT. Protein product: CASSTGTGGNSPLHF. The chain has TRBV2 and TRBJ1-6, with 11 bases matching TRBD1. Germline V gives CDR1 SNHLY, CDR2 FYNNEI. Trimming at V came to 6 bases and at J to 7 bases, leaving 5 bases not matched to a gene. CDR3 size: 15 residues.

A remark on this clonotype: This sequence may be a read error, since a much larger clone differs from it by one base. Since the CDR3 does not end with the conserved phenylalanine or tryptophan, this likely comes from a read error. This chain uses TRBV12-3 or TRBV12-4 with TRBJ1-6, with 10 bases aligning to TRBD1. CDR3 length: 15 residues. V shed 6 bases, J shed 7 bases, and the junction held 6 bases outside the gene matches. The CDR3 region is CASSPDRGWNSPLHC. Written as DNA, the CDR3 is TGTGCCAGCAGCCCGGACAGGGGGTGGAATTCACCCCTCCACTGT.

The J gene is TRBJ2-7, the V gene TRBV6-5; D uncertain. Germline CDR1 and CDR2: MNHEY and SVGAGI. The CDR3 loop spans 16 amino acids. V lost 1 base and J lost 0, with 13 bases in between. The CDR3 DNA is TGTGCCAGCAGTTACTACGAGACACCAAGCTCCTACGAGCAGTACTTC. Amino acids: CASSYYETPSSYEQYF.

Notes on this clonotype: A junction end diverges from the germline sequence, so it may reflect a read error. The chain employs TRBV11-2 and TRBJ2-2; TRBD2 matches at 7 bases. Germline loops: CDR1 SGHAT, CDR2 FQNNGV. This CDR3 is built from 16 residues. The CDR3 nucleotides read TGTGCCAGCATCTTACTTACGGGAGGCAACACCGGGGAGCTGTTTTTT. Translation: CASILLTGGNTGELFF.

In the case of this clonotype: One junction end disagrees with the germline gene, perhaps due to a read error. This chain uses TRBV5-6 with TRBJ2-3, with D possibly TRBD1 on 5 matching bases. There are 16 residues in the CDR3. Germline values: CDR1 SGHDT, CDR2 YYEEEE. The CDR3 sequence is CTSSFVVGARPDTQYF. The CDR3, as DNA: TGTACCAGCAGCTTCGTCGTAGGGGCCCGGCCAGATACGCAGTATTTT. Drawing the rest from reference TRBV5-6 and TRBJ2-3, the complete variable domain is DAGVTQSPTHLIKTRGQQVTLRCSPKSGHDTVSWYQQALGQGPQFIFQYYEEEERQRGNFPDRFSGHQFPNYSSELNVNALLLGDSALYLCTSSFVVGARPDTQYFGPGTRLTVL.

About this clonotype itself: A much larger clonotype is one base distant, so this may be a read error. The DNA for the CDR3 is TGTGTCAGCAGTTACTCGACTAGCTACGAGCAGTACTTC. Protein: CVSSYSTSYEQYF. The chain has TRBV6-5 and TRBJ2-7, with D possibly matching TRBD2 (6 bases). The germline CDR1 and CDR2 sequences are MNHEY and SVGAGI. CDR3 length: 13 amino acids.

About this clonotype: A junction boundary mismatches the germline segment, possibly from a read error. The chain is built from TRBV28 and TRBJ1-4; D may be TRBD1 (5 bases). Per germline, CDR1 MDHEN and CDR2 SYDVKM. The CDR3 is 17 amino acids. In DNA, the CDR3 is TGTGTCAGCAGTTCCTTTCGGACCACCGGGGGAAATGAAAAACTGTTTTTT. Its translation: CVSSSFRTTGGNEKLFF.

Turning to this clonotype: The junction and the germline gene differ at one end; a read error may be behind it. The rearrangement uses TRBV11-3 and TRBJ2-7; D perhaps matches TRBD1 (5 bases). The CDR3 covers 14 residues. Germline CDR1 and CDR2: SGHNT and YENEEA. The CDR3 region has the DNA TGTGCCTGCAGCCTCGGACACGGAGTCTACGAGCAGCACTTC. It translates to CACSLGHGVYEQHF.

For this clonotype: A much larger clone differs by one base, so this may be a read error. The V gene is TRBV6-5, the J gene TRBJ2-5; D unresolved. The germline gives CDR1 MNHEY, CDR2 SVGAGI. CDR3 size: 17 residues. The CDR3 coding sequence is TGTGCCAACAGTCCCCGAACCATCTTTGGCGTGAAGGAGACCCAGTACTTC. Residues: CANSPRTIFGVKETQYF.

The CDR3 coding sequence is TGTGCCTGGATCGTTGGCGGTGGTAACTATGGCTACACCTTC. Its translation is CAWIVGGGNYGYTF. This chain joins TRBV30 and TRBJ1-2; D is unclear. Trimming left V 4 bases short and J 1 base short, with 13 bases between. The germline V gene has CDR1 GTSNPN and CDR2 SVGIG (reference sequence). This CDR3 is built from 14 residues.

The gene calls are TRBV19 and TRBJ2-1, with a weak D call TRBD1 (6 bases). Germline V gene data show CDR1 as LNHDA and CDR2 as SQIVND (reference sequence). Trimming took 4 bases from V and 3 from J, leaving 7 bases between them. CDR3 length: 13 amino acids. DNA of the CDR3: TGTGCCAGTAGTAGGGACAACTACAATGAGCAGTTCTTC. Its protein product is CASSRDNYNEQFF.

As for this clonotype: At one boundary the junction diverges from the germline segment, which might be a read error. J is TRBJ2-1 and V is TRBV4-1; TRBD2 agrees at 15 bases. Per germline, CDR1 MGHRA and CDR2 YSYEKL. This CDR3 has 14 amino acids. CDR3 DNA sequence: TGCGCCAGCAGCCAGGGACTAGCGGGAGGTGAGCACTTCTTC. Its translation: CASSQGLAGGEHFF.

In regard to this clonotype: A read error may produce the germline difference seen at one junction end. The CDR3 here is CVWGQGGTEAFF. In DNA form, the CDR3 reads TGTGTCTGGGGGCAGGGGGGCACTGAAGCTTTCTTT. The chain recombines TRBV30 with TRBJ1-1; TRBD1 matches at 7 bases. Germline assignment: CDR1 GTSNPN and CDR2 SVGIG (reference sequence). The CDR3 is 12 amino acids.

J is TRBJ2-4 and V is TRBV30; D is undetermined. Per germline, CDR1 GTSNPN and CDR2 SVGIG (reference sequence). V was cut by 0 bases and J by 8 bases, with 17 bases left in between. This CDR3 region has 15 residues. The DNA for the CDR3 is TGTGCCTGGAGTGTTGGGGTCCCGGTTAAAGACATTCAGTACTTC. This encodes CAWSVGVPVKDIQYF.

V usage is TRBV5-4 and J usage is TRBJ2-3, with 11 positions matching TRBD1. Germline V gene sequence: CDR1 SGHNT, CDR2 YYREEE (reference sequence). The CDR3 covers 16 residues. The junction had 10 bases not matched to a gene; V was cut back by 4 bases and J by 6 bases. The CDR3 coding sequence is TGTGCCAGCAGCCCTGGTCGGGACAGGGGGAGGGATACGCAGTATTTT. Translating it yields CASSPGRDRGRDTQYF.

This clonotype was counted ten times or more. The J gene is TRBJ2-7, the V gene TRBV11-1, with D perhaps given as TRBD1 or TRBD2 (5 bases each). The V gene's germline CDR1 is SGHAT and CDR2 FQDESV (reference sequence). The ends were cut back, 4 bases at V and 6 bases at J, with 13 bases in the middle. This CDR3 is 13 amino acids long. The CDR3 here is CASSSDAGGEQYF. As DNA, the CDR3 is TGTGCCAGCAGCTCCGACGCTGGGGGCGAGCAGTACTTC.